The 11 T cell receptor beta chains given below trace back to one sample, sequenced in a study of blood T cell repertoires in COVID-19. Only in-frame clones appear in the TCRdb table, and some are missing; sequencing was by immunoSEQ multiplex PCR. The sample shows over 300,000 clones, 90% of them seen only once. The sequenced sample was peripheral blood. These receptors came from a man younger than 30 with active or convalescent COVID-19.

The chain links TRBV19 to TRBJ2-6, with 7 nucleotides matching TRBD1. The CDR3 consists of 14 residues. The germline gives CDR1 LNHDA, CDR2 SQIVND (reference sequence). Trimming took 7 bases from V and 4 from J; bases not matched to a gene: 4. The CDR3 nucleotides are TGTGCCAGTACTGGGACAGCGGGGGCCAACGTCCTGACTTTC. Translation gives CASTGTAGANVLTF.

This clone was picked up one time. The identical CDR3 is also encoded by other nucleotide sequences in the sample. The rearrangement joins TRBV27 to TRBJ1-3, with 7 bases aligning to TRBD1. V lost 6 bases to trimming and J lost 1 base; unmatched junction nucleotides: 3. The CDR3 has 14 residues. Germline V gene data show CDR1 as MNHEY and CDR2 as SMNVEV (reference sequence). The chain's CDR3 is CASRLTGSGNTIYF. CDR3 bases: TGTGCCAGCAGGCTGACAGGGTCTGGAAACACCATATATTTT.

The gene calls are TRBV4-3 and TRBJ2-1, with 13 bases that match TRBD2. Germline CDR1 reads LGHNA; CDR2 reads YSLEER. The CDR3 sequence is 15 residues long. Trimming at V came to 3 bases and at J to 8 bases, leaving 4 bases not matched to a gene. DNA of the CDR3: TGCGCCAGCAGCCAGGAACTAGCGGGAGGGTATGAGCAGTTCTTC. Encoded protein: CASSQELAGGYEQFF.

The genes are TRBV11-2 and TRBJ1-2; TRBD1 matches 9 bases. The CDR3 length is 15 residues. After removal of 3 bases from V and 6 bases from J, the junction contained 8 bases not matched to a gene. The V gene's germline CDR1 is SGHAT and CDR2 FQNNGV. CDR3: CASSFDGRTGDGYTF. CDR3 coding DNA: TGTGCCAGCAGCTTCGACGGTCGGACAGGGGATGGCTACACCTTC.

The gene calls are TRBV11-1 and TRBJ2-1; D perhaps matches TRBD1 (7 bases). The ends were cut back, 3 bases at V and 12 bases at J, with 15 bases in the middle. The CDR3 spans 13 residues. Germline V gives CDR1 SGHAT, CDR2 FQDESV (reference sequence). This chain's CDR3 is CASSFRQGLLQFF. The CDR3 bases are TGTGCCAGCAGCTTCCGACAGGGACTCCTGCAGTTCTTC. Together with reference TRBV11-1 and TRBJ2-1, the CDR3 gives the full variable domain: EAEVAQSPRYKITEKSQAVAFWCDPISGHATLYWYRQILGQGPELLVQFQDESVVDDSQLPKDRFSAERLKGVDSTLKIQPAELGDSAMYLCASSFRQGLLQFFGPGTRLTVL.

This clone appeared a single time. The genes are TRBV6-7 and TRBJ2-2; 8 bases fit TRBD2. TRBV6-7 is identified as an open reading frame with a role that is uncertain. V lost 8 bases, J lost 1 base, and 15 bases stayed unmatched. The CDR3 covers 18 residues. CDR3 sequence: CASPQQVSGGLNTGELFF. The CDR3 region has the DNA TGTGCCAGCCCCCAGCAGGTCAGCGGGGGACTGAACACCGGGGAGCTGTTTTTT.

This clone came up once. The chain has TRBV9 and TRBJ1-4, with 9 bases lining up with TRBD1. The CDR3 runs 15 residues. CDR1 and CDR2 from the germline V gene are SGDLS and YYNGEE. V lost 2 bases, J lost 8 bases, and 7 bases stayed unmatched. This chain's CDR3 is CASSVWGQGGEKLFF. CDR3 coding DNA: TGTGCCAGCAGCGTGTGGGGACAGGGAGGGGAAAAACTGTTTTTT.

The rearrangement joins TRBV19 to TRBJ2-7; 12 bases agree with TRBD2. The junction had 5 bases not matched to a gene; V was cut back by 5 bases and J by 3 bases. The CDR3 loop spans 15 amino acids. CDR1 and CDR2 from the germline V gene are LNHDA and SQIVND (reference sequence). The CDR3 protein is CASSPRTSGVYEQYF. Written as DNA, the CDR3 is TGTGCCAGTAGTCCACGGACTAGCGGGGTCTACGAGCAGTACTTC.

The V gene is TRBV19, the J gene TRBJ2-7; possible D gene TRBD2, 5 bases. Germline-derived CDR1 and CDR2 are LNHDA and SQIVND (reference sequence). This CDR3 comprises 12 residues. Trimming pared 4 bases from V and 9 bases from J, leaving 13 bases between. This CDR3 reads CASSTREELQYF. The CDR3 DNA reads TGTGCCAGTAGTACCCGGGAAGAACTGCAGTACTTC. Filled out from reference TRBV19 and TRBJ2-7, the complete variable domain reads DGGITQSPKYLFRKEGQNVTLSCEQNLNHDAMYWYRQDPGQGLRLIYYSQIVNDFQKGDIAEGYSVSREKKESFPLTVTSAQKNPTAFYLCASSTREELQYFGPGTRLTVT.

Comment on this clone: Other DNA sequences in this specimen translate into the identical CDR3. The J gene is TRBJ1-5, the V gene TRBV7-2, with D maybe TRBD1 (5 bases). Trimming left V 1 base short and J 2 bases short, with 9 bases between. In germline, CDR1 is SGHTA, CDR2 FQGNSA. CDR3 length equals 15 residues. This chain's CDR3 is CASSLVTGGNQPQHF. CDR3 bases: TGTGCCAGCAGCTTAGTCACGGGGGGCAATCAGCCCCAGCATTTT. The variable domain in full, completed from reference TRBV7-2 and TRBJ1-5, reads GAGVSQSPSNKVTEKGKDVELRCDPISGHTALYWYRQSLGQGLEFLIYFQGNSAPDKSGLPSDRFSAERTGGSVSTLTIQRTQQEDSAVYLCASSLVTGGNQPQHFGDGTRLSIL.

CDR3 coding DNA: TGCGCCAGCAGCTCGGGACAGCCGGGGACTGAAGCTTTCTTT. Its translation: CASSSGQPGTEAFF. This chain uses TRBV5-1 with TRBJ1-1; TRBD1 aligns across 7 bases. This CDR3 region has 14 residues. V lost 3 bases to trimming and J lost 5 bases; unmatched junction nucleotides: 7. Germline lookup yields CDR1 SGHRS and CDR2 YFSETQ.